The 14 T cell receptor beta chains below all came from one sample that was sequenced in a study of tumor and adjacent non-tumor tissue in lung cancer. RNA was extracted from bulk tissue without any cell sorting. TCRbeta libraries were built with three rounds of nested PCR, modified from ARM-PCR. Each CDR3 protein gets one entry after TCRdb re-called the multiplex PCR reads with MiXCR. The table has approximately 75,000 distinct CDR3 sequences, roughly 80% seen once; the top ten hold about 12%. The sequenced material came from lung tumor tissue. These TCRs come from a woman aged 50 to 60 with non-small cell lung cancer.

The chain couples TRBV20-1 to TRBJ2-3; 7 bases align to TRBD2. Looked up from germline, CDR1 is DFQATT and CDR2 is SNEGSKA (reference sequence). The CDR3 has 16 residues. Losses at the gene ends were 5 bases for V and 2 bases for J; bases not matched to a gene: 13. CDR3 in DNA: TGCAGTGCTCCATTGGGGGGGAGGGATGTCACAGATACGCAGTATTTT. Translating it yields CSAPLGGRDVTDTQYF.

Comments on this clonotype: Mismatch with germline at one junction end may stem from a read error. The CDR3 DNA is TGCGCCAGCACAGTCCAGGGTTATTATGAAGCTTTCTTT. Amino acids: CASTVQGYYEAFF. The V gene is TRBV12-3 or TRBV12-4, the J gene TRBJ1-1; a weak D match, TRBD1 (5 bases). The CDR3 is made up of 13 amino acids.

This clonotype appeared once. The J gene is TRBJ1-6, the V gene TRBV6-6; unclear D gene. Trimming took 4 bases from V and 8 from J, leaving 18 bases between them. Per the germline V gene, CDR1 is MNHNY and CDR2 is SVGAGI (reference sequence). This CDR3 comprises 16 residues. The CDR3 sequence is CASSSPEALGYSPLHF. In DNA form, the CDR3 reads TGTGCCAGCAGTTCACCCGAGGCGCTGGGCTATTCACCCCTCCACTTT.

As regards this clonotype: Relative to the germline gene, one junction end is altered; a read error may explain this. This chain connects TRBV24-1 to TRBJ2-7; 8 nucleotides line up with TRBD1. The CDR3 is 13 amino acids. CDR1 and CDR2 (germline): KGHDR, SFDVKD. The CDR3 DNA reads TGCGACACCAGTGACCGGACAGGGTTCGAGCAGTACTTC. It codes for CDTSDRTGFEQYF.

With regard to this clonotype: A much larger clone is a single base away; this may be a read error. The chain uses TRBV5-1 and TRBJ2-5, with D unresolved. The CDR3 spans 15 residues. Trimming cost V 0 bases and J 2 bases, with 11 bases left between them. Germline CDR1 SGHRS, CDR2 YFSETQ. CDR3 in DNA: TGCGCCAGCAGCTTGGTTCCTGGCGGTCAAGAGACCCAGTACTTC. Its protein is CASSLVPGGQETQYF.

For this clonotype: The germline gene is not matched at one end of the junction; a read error may be the cause. The rearrangement links TRBV13 to TRBJ1-1; D remains unclear. Germline-derived CDR1 and CDR2 are PRHDT and FYEKMQ (reference sequence). This CDR3 has 12 residues. The CDR3 nucleotides read TGTGCCAACAGCGTAAGGGAGGCTGAAGCTTTCTTT. Translation gives CANSVREAEAFF.

About this clonotype itself: A much larger clone differs by one base, so this may be a read error. This sequence joins TRBV10-1 and TRBJ2-2; the match to TRBD2 covers 7 bases. With V trimmed by 3 bases and J by 5 bases, 3 bases remained unmatched. This CDR3 comprises 14 residues. Germline CDR1 and CDR2: WNHNN and SYGVQD (reference sequence). DNA for the CDR3: TGCGCCAGCAGTGAAATGGGAGGGACCGGGGAGCTGTTTTTT. Its protein is CASSEMGGTGELFF.

The chain links TRBV12-3 or TRBV12-4 to TRBJ2-1; 10 bases match TRBD2. This CDR3 has 17 residues. V gave up 4 bases and J gave up 8 bases; unmatched junction bases: 14. The CDR3 bases are TGTGCCAGCAGTTCCCATCATCTAGCGGGAGAGTCAGATGAGCAGTTCTTC. Its translation is CASSSHHLAGESDEQFF.

The chain has TRBV12-3 or TRBV12-4 and TRBJ1-1; no clear D gene. Trimming shortened V by 5 bases and J by 6 bases, and 25 bases separated the two germline ends. The CDR3 sequence is 17 residues long. DNA of the CDR3: TGTGCCAGCAGTATTTACCCCACTACCAGGATTCAATCTGAAGCTTTCTTT. It translates to CASSIYPTTRIQSEAFF.

Details on this clonotype: Since no conserved phenylalanine or tryptophan closes the CDR3, a read error is the likely cause. This chain joins TRBV4-3 and TRBJ2-1, with D possibly TRBD1 on 7 matching bases. The tail of the sequence fits TRBJ2-5 better, so the J call may be wrong. This CDR3 comprises 15 residues. Germline V gene sequence: CDR1 LGHNA, CDR2 YSLEER. The CDR3 DNA reads as TGCGCCAGCAGCCTAGGTGTCGCAGGGGGGGAGACCCAGTACCTC. This sequence encodes CASSLGVAGGETQYL.

As DNA, the CDR3 is TGTGCCATCGGTGTGGAAGACACAGATACGCAGTATTTT. Its protein is CAIGVEDTDTQYF. The chain is built from TRBV10-3 and TRBJ2-3, with D uncertain. The CDR3 contains 13 residues. Trimming pared 8 bases from V and 2 bases from J, leaving 11 bases between. The germline V gene encodes CDR1 ENHRY and CDR2 SYGVKD.

Concerning this clonotype: The CDR3 does not end in the conserved phenylalanine or tryptophan, so this is likely a read error. The rearrangement uses TRBV20-1 and TRBJ2-2; D is unclear. The CDR3 sequence is 15 residues long. Germline V gene lookup returns CDR1 DFQATT and CDR2 SNEGSKA (reference sequence). CDR3 DNA: TGCAATGCAATAAACCCCATTGGCGGCACCGGGGAGCTGTTTTGT. This encodes CNAINPIGGTGELFC.

Concerning this clonotype: The junction and the germline gene differ at one end; a read error may be behind it. The rearrangement joins TRBV4-2 to TRBJ2-7; TRBD2 is a possible D gene (6 bases). Germline V gene data show CDR1 as LGHNA and CDR2 as YNFKEQ. The CDR3 is 16 amino acids. The CDR3 DNA reads as TGTGCCAGTAGCCAAGATCTGTGGGAGGCCCCTCGCGAGCGGTGCTTC. Translated: CASSQDLWEAPRERCF.

This clonotype was observed a handful of times. This sequence may be a read error, since a much larger clone differs from it by one base. The J gene is TRBJ1-2, the V gene TRBV5-1; 8 bases fit TRBD1. Per germline, CDR1 SGHRS and CDR2 YFSETQ. This CDR3 is 16 amino acids long. CDR3 DNA sequence: TGCACCAGCAGCACTGAACCGGGACAGGATAACTATGGCTACACCTTC. This gives the protein CTSSTEPGQDNYGYTF.